Following are 4 T cell receptor beta chains from one sample sequenced in a study of T cell responses to AZD1222 COVID-19 vaccine. TCRdb keeps only in-frame clones here, not all; method: immunoSEQ multiplex PCR. The table has 95,000 to 150,000 clones, around 90% seen once. This specimen was peripheral blood, taken on day 0 of AZD1222 vaccination. The receptors stem from an adult in good health.

The table lists this clone with a count of one. The V gene is TRBV21-1, the J gene TRBJ1-6; the table's TRBD1 call for D was not verified on the DNA. TRBV21-1 is flagged as a pseudogene. The CDR3 loop spans 15 amino acids. CDR3 DNA: TGTGCCAGCGCCCAGCGGGACAGGGGTAATTCACCCCTCCACTTT. Encoded protein: CASAQRDRGNSPLHF.

The chain employs TRBV11-2 and TRBJ1-1; unclear D gene. V gave up 3 bases and J gave up 7 bases, with 6 bases separating them. Germline V gene sequence: CDR1 SGHAT, CDR2 FQNNGV. The CDR3 covers 11 residues. This chain's CDR3 is CASSFEVEAFF. The DNA for the CDR3 is TGTGCCAGCAGCTTCGAAGTTGAAGCTTTCTTT.

The chain recombines TRBV24-1 with TRBJ2-7; perhaps TRBD1 as D (6 bases). From germline, CDR1 is KGHDR and CDR2 SFDVKD. CDR3 length: 13 amino acids. Trimming cost V 5 bases and J 6 bases, with 13 bases left between them. The CDR3 loop is CATSVTGTPEQYF. The CDR3 coding sequence is TGTGCCACCAGTGTTACAGGGACACCCGAGCAGTACTTC.

Here the CDR3 reads CASSHSTDSYEQYF. CDR3 bases: TGTGCCAGCAGTCATTCGACGGATTCCTACGAGCAGTACTTC. The J gene is TRBJ2-7, the V gene TRBV28, with no clear D. Germline-derived CDR1 and CDR2 are MDHEN and SYDVKM. V lost 5 bases and J 1 base, leaving 12 bases between the germline ends. The CDR3 length is 14 residues.